One sample yielded the 14 T cell receptor beta chains listed below, sequenced in a study of PD-1 blockade in classical Hodgkin lymphoma. All trial patients relapsed after autologous stem cell transplantation. Generated by immunoSEQ multiplex PCR, the TCRdb table keeps only in-frame clones and is missing some. The sample records almost 100,000 clones, roughly 92% being singletons. Sequences were derived from peripheral blood mononuclear cells (PBMCs), sampled at baseline. The receptor source for this set is a human donor with classical Hodgkin lymphoma.

In this sample, this clone turned up once. V is TRBV5-1 and J is TRBJ2-1, with D tentatively TRBD1 or TRBD2 (5 bases each). The CDR3 contains 14 residues. V was trimmed by 0 bases and J by 7 bases, leaving 11 bases between them. Looked up from germline, CDR1 is SGHRS and CDR2 is YFSETQ. The CDR3 region is CASSLVGTHNEQFF. As DNA, the CDR3 is TGCGCCAGCAGCTTGGTGGGGACCCATAATGAGCAGTTCTTC.

The chain carries TRBV18 and TRBJ2-4; unclear D gene. CDR3 length equals 16 residues. From germline, CDR1 is KGHSH and CDR2 LQKENI. The V and J ends lost 4 bases and 1 base respectively, with 14 bases between them. CDR3 sequence: CASSLLSPGAKNIQYF. CDR3 nucleotide sequence: TGTGCCAGCTCACTCCTCTCCCCGGGCGCCAAAAACATTCAGTACTTC.

DNA of the CDR3: TGTGCCAGCAGTTCGGGACAGCCAAGGGGCTACACCTTC. Translating it yields CASSSGQPRGYTF. The chain links TRBV28 to TRBJ1-2; 7 bases fit TRBD1. This CDR3 has 13 residues. CDR1 is MDHEN and CDR2 is SYDVKM in the germline V gene. The V and J ends lost 4 bases and 8 bases, in that order; junction bases with no gene match: 7.

J is TRBJ2-7 and V is TRBV29-1; no clear D gene. V was pared by 3 bases and J by 3 bases, with 6 bases between. The CDR3 loop spans 11 amino acids. Looked up from germline, CDR1 is SQVTM and CDR2 is ANQGSEA. CDR3 sequence: CSVEQFYEQYF. In nucleotides, the CDR3 is TGCAGCGTTGAGCAGTTCTACGAGCAGTACTTC.

The chain employs TRBV28 and TRBJ1-4; 7 positions match TRBD1. J gave up 8 bases and V 10 bases, and 10 bases lay outside the gene matches. This CDR3 contains 13 residues. Germline CDR1 is MDHEN and CDR2 is SYDVKM. The CDR3 here is CATIGTEREKLFF. CDR3 nucleotides: TGTGCCACTATAGGGACAGAGAGAGAAAAACTGTTTTTT.

This sequence joins TRBV19 and TRBJ1-4, with TRBD1 identical over 7 bases. CDR1 is LNHDA and CDR2 is SQIVND in the germline V gene (reference sequence). V lost 6 bases and J lost 3; bases outside the gene matches: 4. This CDR3 comprises 14 residues. The CDR3 nucleotides read TGTGCCAGTAGCCCTCAGGGGGCTAATGAAAAACTGTTTTTT. Its protein product is CASSPQGANEKLFF.

J is TRBJ1-2 and V is TRBV9; D might be TRBD1 (5 bases). The CDR3 has 14 amino acids. CDR1 is SGDLS and CDR2 is YYNGEE in the germline V gene. V lost 0 bases to trimming and J lost 2 bases, with 8 bases between them. The chain's CDR3 is CASSVAQGNYGYTF. CDR3 sequence (DNA): TGTGCCAGCAGCGTAGCGCAGGGAAACTATGGCTACACCTTC. The variable domain in full, with the rest retrieved from reference TRBV9 and TRBJ1-2, is DSGVTQTPKHLITATGQRVTLRCSPRSGDLSVYWYQQSLDQGLQFLIQYYNGEERAKGNILERFSAQQFPDLHSELNLSSLELGDSALYFCASSVAQGNYGYTFGSGTRLTVV.

The chain joins TRBV6-1 to TRBJ2-7, with D unclear. This CDR3 comprises 12 residues. Trimming took off 8 bases at V and 6 bases at J, with 14 bases between the two ends. CDR1 and CDR2 (germline): MNHNS, SASEGT. This CDR3 reads CASASWALEQYF. CDR3 nucleotide sequence: TGTGCCAGCGCCAGCTGGGCTCTCGAGCAGTACTTC.

This chain joins TRBV7-9 and TRBJ1-1; 8 nucleotides line up with TRBD1. The CDR3 covers 14 residues. The V and J ends lost 6 bases and 1 base, in that order; junction bases with no gene match: 4. Germline-derived CDR1 and CDR2 are SEHNR and FQNEAQ (reference sequence). The CDR3 DNA reads as TGTGCCAGCAGGAGGACAGGGACGAACACTGAAGCTTTCTTT. This codes for CASRRTGTNTEAFF.

This sequence joins TRBV7-6 and TRBJ2-1; 10 bases are a match to TRBD2. CDR3 length: 15 amino acids. V shed 1 base and J 9 bases; nucleotides not matched to a gene: 6. Germline V gene lookup returns CDR1 SGHVS and CDR2 FNYEAQ. CDR3: CASSLEREGVSEQFF. The CDR3 DNA follows: TGTGCCAGCAGCTTAGAGCGGGAGGGCGTTAGTGAGCAGTTCTTC.

In this sample, this clone turned up once. V is TRBV10-2 and J is TRBJ2-7; D is ambiguous. V dropped 2 bases and J dropped 0 bases, with 8 bases sitting between them. The CDR3 sequence is 14 residues long. Germline lookup yields CDR1 WSHSY and CDR2 SAAADI. The chain's CDR3 is CASSEAGRSYEQYF. CDR3 nucleotides: TGCGCCAGCAGTGAGGCTGGCCGCTCCTACGAGCAGTACTTC.

Here the CDR3 reads CASSIGTGVNYGYTF. The CDR3 DNA reads TGTGCCAGTAGTATCGGGACAGGGGTTAACTATGGCTACACCTTC. The rearrangement joins TRBV19 to TRBJ1-2; 10 positions agree with TRBD1. This CDR3 comprises 15 residues. Germline V lookup: CDR1 LNHDA, CDR2 SQIVND (reference sequence). The V segment lost 3 bases and the J segment 1 base; nucleotides outside the gene matches: 2.

V and J are TRBV2 and TRBJ2-5; TRBD2 aligns across 11 bases. The CDR3 loop spans 15 amino acids. Germline V gene data show CDR1 as SNHLY and CDR2 as FYNNEI. J was trimmed by 2 bases and V by 5 bases; bases with no gene match: 4. CDR3: CASSRGLAVQETQYF. CDR3 sequence (DNA): TGTGCCAGCAGTAGGGGACTAGCGGTACAAGAGACCCAGTACTTC.

The genes are TRBV29-1 and TRBJ2-7; D unclear. V was trimmed by 6 bases and J by 3 bases, leaving 12 bases between them. This CDR3 region has 12 residues. Germline CDR1 reads SQVTM; CDR2 reads ANQGSEA. This CDR3 is CSVAASNYEQYF. CDR3 DNA: TGCAGCGTGGCGGCTTCTAACTACGAGCAGTACTTC.